The next 9 T cell receptor beta chains were all read from a single sample in a study of molecular identifiers for immune sequencing clone quantification. TCRdb re-analysed the PCR reads in MiXCR, keeping a single row per CDR3 protein. The table lists around 470,000 distinct CDR3 sequences, around 23% of them singletons. Sequencing was done on a sample of naive CD8+ T cells from blood, with Jurkat cell RNA spiked in. Subset reported: FACS-sorted CD8+CD4-CCR7+CD45RA+ naive T cells. The origin of the receptors is a human donor in good health. Some libraries in this study had Jurkat cell RNA spiked in.

The V gene is TRBV10-3, the J gene TRBJ2-3, with TRBD2 matching over 8 bases. There are 13 residues in the CDR3. The V gene end was trimmed by 8 bases and the J gene end by 4 bases; junction bases not matched to a gene: 5. CDR1 is ENHRY, CDR2 SYGVKD, per germline. The CDR3 DNA follows: TGTGCCATCCTCGGGACTAGTCCAGATACGCAGTATTTT. Translated: CAILGTSPDTQYF.

V is TRBV2 and J is TRBJ1-1; D is unresolved. Per germline, CDR1 SNHLY and CDR2 FYNNEI. The length of the CDR3 is 16 residues. Trimming cost V 0 bases and J 1 base, with 12 bases left between them. Written as DNA, the CDR3 is TGTGCCAGCAGTGAAGCGCTTCGACGGTCGAACACTGAAGCTTTCTTT. Protein: CASSEALRRSNTEAFF.

Worth noting for this clonotype: A read error may be the cause here, since a much bigger clone is one base away. No conserved phenylalanine or tryptophan is present at the end of the CDR3, so a read error is the likely explanation. The chain uses TRBV7-9 and TRBJ2-5; D perhaps matches TRBD1 (5 bases). CDR1 is SEHNR and CDR2 is FQNEAQ in the germline V gene (reference sequence). Between the trimmed V and J ends, which lost 5 bases and 0 bases, there was a span of 13 bases. The CDR3 sequence is 15 residues long. This CDR3 is CASSPEPRDQETQYY. CDR3 coding DNA: TGTGCCAGCAGCCCGGAACCCAGGGACCAAGAGACCCAGTACTAC.

The gene calls are TRBV28 and TRBJ1-1; tentatively, D is TRBD1 (5 bases). V lost 5 bases and J 11 bases, leaving 15 bases between the germline ends. This CDR3 contains 12 residues. In germline, CDR1 is MDHEN, CDR2 SYDVKM. DNA for the CDR3: TGTGCCAGCAGTACCGGGACGGGGGTGGCTTTCTTT. Its translation is CASSTGTGVAFF.

This sequence joins TRBV20-1 and TRBJ1-1; TRBD1 is a possible D gene (5 bases). The CDR3 spans 13 residues. Germline V gives CDR1 DFQATT, CDR2 SNEGSKA (reference sequence). V was trimmed by 6 bases and J by 1 base, leaving 12 bases between them. The DNA for the CDR3 is TGCAGTGCATTGACAGTGGGGAACACTGAAGCTTTCTTT. This translates into CSALTVGNTEAFF.

The chain is built from TRBV4-3 and TRBJ1-2; possibly TRBD1 for D (5 bases). The CDR3 totals 15 residues. Germline values: CDR1 LGHNA, CDR2 YSLEER. V was pared by 1 base and J by 4 bases, with 13 bases between. The DNA for the CDR3 is TGCGCCAGCAGCCAAGGACAAGGGGCCCTCTATGGCTACACCTTC. Encoded protein: CASSQGQGALYGYTF.

The chain links TRBV7-9 to TRBJ1-1; 11 bases are shared with TRBD1. Germline V gene lookup returns CDR1 SEHNR and CDR2 FQNEAQ (reference sequence). Unmatched junction bases numbered 8, after V lost 7 bases and J lost 1 base. This CDR3 region has 16 residues. CDR3 sequence: CASNPTGQGENTEAFF. As DNA, the CDR3 is TGTGCCAGCAACCCAACGGGACAGGGGGAGAACACTGAAGCTTTCTTT. Supplemented by reference TRBV7-9 and TRBJ1-1, the full variable domain reads DTGVSQNPRHKITKRGQNVTFRCDPISEHNRLYWYRQTLGQGPEFLTYFQNEAQLEKSRLLSDRFSAERPKGSFSTLEIQRTEQGDSAMYLCASNPTGQGENTEAFFGQGTRLTVV.

This clonotype was picked up one time. A read error may explain this, as a much larger clone is one base away. The chain carries TRBV9 and TRBJ2-5; D gene uncertain. Germline CDR1 SGDLS, CDR2 YYNGEE. This CDR3 has 14 amino acids. CDR3 bases: TGTGCCAGCAGCGTTGGAACGGGCCAAGAGGCCCAGTACTTC. This gives the protein CASSVGTGQEAQYF.

The chain recombines TRBV20-1 with TRBJ2-7; TRBD2 agrees at 7 bases. CDR1 and CDR2 from the germline V gene are DFQATT and SNEGSKA (reference sequence). The CDR3 extends over 17 amino acids. V gave up 5 bases and J gave up 4 bases; unmatched junction bases: 20. DNA of the CDR3: TGCAGTGCTCCCAACCCCCCCCTGCGCGGGAGACGATACGAGCAGTACTTC. Protein: CSAPNPPLRGRRYEQYF.